The rows below give T cell receptor beta chains drawn from one sample of a study of OX40 agonist ivuxolimab in advanced cancers. This table comes from immunoSEQ multiplex PCR, and its TCRdb copy is limited to in-frame clones, with some not included. The repertoire includes just under 75,000 clones, about 94% of them detected once, and 0.44% sits in the top ten. The sequencing here drew on CD4+ or CD8+ T cells sorted from blood, taken in a trial of the OX40 agonist ivuxolimab. These receptors came from an adult with an advanced solid tumor such as melanoma, head and neck, liver or kidney cancer. Each CDR3 is given without its conserved first and last residue. D genes are given only for firm matches.

>TRBJ2-3|TRBD2|TRBV27
ASSPLLGLAGARSDTQY
>TRBJ1-6|-|TRBV19
ASNQGDNNSPLH
>TRBJ2-7|-|TRBV6-5
AREAGLVCYEQY
>TRBJ2-1|-|TRBV7-9
ASSPNSVSYNEQF
>TRBJ1-2|-|TRBV12-5
ASASETFVYGYT
>TRBJ2-7|TRBD2|TRBV11-3
ASSPGTSGYEQY
>TRBJ1-2|-|TRBV21-1
ASSKGSRYYGYT
>TRBJ1-5|-|TRBV4-3
ASSQDLFRGSNQPQH
>TRBJ2-1|TRBD2|TRBV11-3
ASSEGLAGAGEQF
>TRBJ2-3|TRBD2|TRBV19
ASSPRLAGGQADTQY
>TRBJ2-1|-|TRBV15
ATSRDRGTYNEQF
>TRBJ1-1|TRBD1|TRBV5-6
ASSTPTGTFVGTF
>TRBJ2-1|-|TRBV19
ASSIGESSYNEQF
>TRBJ2-7|-|TRBV6-6
ASSYNRRGAEQY
>TRBJ1-5|-|TRBV11-2
ASSLVTVSQPQH
>TRBJ2-7|TRBD1|TRBV7-8
ASSSAGTGAIYEQY
>TRBJ2-2|-|TRBV7-9
ASSLGYRPNTGELF
>TRBJ1-2|-|TRBV29-1
SVCRDGANYGYT
>TRBJ2-5|TRBD2|TRBV10-3
ASKAGGETQY
>TRBJ2-2|-|TRBV18
ASSPQGSVNTGELF
>TRBJ1-1|TRBD1|TRBV19
ASSRQGSVTEAF
>TRBJ2-7|-|TRBV6-6
ASRAPTSDEQY
>TRBJ2-2|TRBD2|TRBV11-2
ASSPPGLAGSGELF
>TRBJ1-2|TRBD1|TRBV5-6
ASSTHRGLYADYGYT
>TRBJ2-1|-|TRBV19
ASSRGDSYNEQF
>TRBJ1-1|-|TRBV6-5
ASGRNTEAF
>TRBJ2-5|-|TRBV7-9
ASSVRGQETQY
>TRBJ1-3|TRBD1|TRBV7-2
ASSLGQGAGGY
>TRBJ2-2|TRBD2|TRBV9
ASSVGLAGGLANTGELF
>TRBJ2-4|-|TRBV5-5
ASSREGGAKNIQY
>TRBJ1-1|-|TRBV19
ASSIDSGTTYNTEAF
>TRBJ2-4|TRBD2|TRBV7-2
ASSLVRGGLAKNIQY
>TRBJ2-5|TRBD2|TRBV25-1
ASSEWAGGTNPQETQY
>TRBJ1-2|-|TRBV5-1
ASSLAAEIYGYT
>TRBJ2-3|-|TRBV15
ATSPRSPKDTQY
>TRBJ2-5|TRBD1|TRBV5-1
ASSFSGGGFGETQY
>TRBJ2-4|-|TRBV30
AWGTPGNIQY
>TRBJ2-6|-|TRBV4-1
ASSQDLSSGANVLT
>TRBJ2-5|-|TRBV25-1
ASSDAGASETQY
>TRBJ2-1|-|TRBV28
ASSLGTRREQF
>TRBJ2-6|TRBD1|TRBV7-7
ASSPRTGSSGANVLT
>TRBJ2-3|TRBD1|TRBV6-1
ASRAGQAYTDTQY